These 4 T cell receptor beta chains originate from one sample sequenced in a study of regulatory T cells in long-lasting Graves disease. Stated time point: newly diagnosed GD, antithyroid drugs for less than 3 months. PBMCs provided the RNA from which the TCR library was made. With iRepertoire HTBI primers and Arm-PCR of CDR3 regions, TCR beta libraries were built. In TCRdb, the multiplex PCR reads were re-called with MiXCR into one record per CDR3 protein. This table has over 500,000 distinct CDR3 sequences, about 15% appearing once. These data also featured in a second study, about T cells in Graves' hyperthyroidism and ophthalmopathy.

The sample in question was peripheral blood mononuclear cells (PBMCs), obtained at new diagnosis, from a patient treated with antithyroid drugs. These receptors all come from a woman under 40 with Graves disease.

This clonotype was counted at least ten times. The chain is built from TRBV6-1 and TRBJ1-1; a possible D gene is TRBD1 (5 bases). CDR3 size: 14 residues. Germline CDR1 is MNHNS and CDR2 is SASEGT. Deletions cut 8 bases from V and 1 base from J, with 14 bases between. DNA for the CDR3: TGTGCCAGCGGAAGGGACTTCTCGAACACTGAAGCTTTCTTT. Protein: CASGRDFSNTEAFF.

The rearrangement joins TRBV7-8 to TRBJ2-1; D call uncertain. The J call may be in error: the DNA end matches TRBJ2-3 better. This CDR3 is 14 amino acids long. CDR1 and CDR2 (germline): SGHVS, FQNEAQ. This CDR3 reads CASSLEDTAGTQYF. CDR3 DNA: TGTGCCAGCAGCTTAGAGGATACAGCAGGCACGCAGTATTTT.

This clonotype was observed at least ten times. This chain uses TRBV20-1 with TRBJ2-7; D unclear. The V gene's germline CDR1 is DFQATT and CDR2 SNEGSKA (reference sequence). V gave up 3 bases and J gave up 3 bases, with 6 bases separating them. CDR3 length: 11 amino acids. The CDR3 sequence: CSASSYYEQYF. The CDR3 nucleotides are TGCAGTGCTAGCTCATACTACGAGCAGTACTTC.

This clonotype was detected ten times or more. CDR3 DNA sequence: TGTGCCAGCAGTGAACGGGAACAGTCCTATAGCAATCAGCCCCAGCATTTT. It is translated as CASSEREQSYSNQPQHF. This rearrangement joins TRBV2 to TRBJ1-5; no definite D call. Trimming shortened V by 2 bases and J by 0 bases, and 14 bases separated the two germline ends. In germline, CDR1 is SNHLY, CDR2 FYNNEI. This CDR3 is built from 17 residues.